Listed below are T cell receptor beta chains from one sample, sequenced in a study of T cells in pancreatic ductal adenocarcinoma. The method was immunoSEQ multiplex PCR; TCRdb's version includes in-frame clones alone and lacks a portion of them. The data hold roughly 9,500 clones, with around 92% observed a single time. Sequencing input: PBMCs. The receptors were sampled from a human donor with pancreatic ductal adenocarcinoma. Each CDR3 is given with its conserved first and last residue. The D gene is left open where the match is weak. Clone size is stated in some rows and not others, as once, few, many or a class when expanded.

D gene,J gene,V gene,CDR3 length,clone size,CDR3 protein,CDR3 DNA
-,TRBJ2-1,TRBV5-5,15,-,CASSLTGVAVNEQFF,TGTGCCAGCAGCTTGACGGGAGTCGCGGTCAATGAGCAGTTCTTC
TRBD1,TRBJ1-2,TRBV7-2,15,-,CASSLRQGINYGYTF,TGTGCCAGCAGCTTACGACAGGGGATTAACTATGGCTACACCTTC
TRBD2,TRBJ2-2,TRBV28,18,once,CASSSGGGPYLNTGELFF,TGTGCCAGCAGTTCTGGCGGGGGGCCCTATCTAAACACCGGGGAGCTGTTTTTT
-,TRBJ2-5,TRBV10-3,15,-,CAISPHRKIRGTQYF,TGTGCCATCAGTCCCCACAGGAAAATCAGAGGGACCCAGTACTTC
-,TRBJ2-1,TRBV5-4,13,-,CASSLREYNEQFF,TGTGCCAGCAGCTTGCGGGAGTACAATGAGCAGTTCTTC
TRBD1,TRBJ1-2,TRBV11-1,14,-,CASSRQDRGYGYTF,TGTGCCAGCAGCCGCCAGGACAGGGGATATGGCTACACCTTC
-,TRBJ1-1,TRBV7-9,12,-,CASTPKNTEAFF,TGTGCCAGCACCCCCAAGAACACTGAAGCTTTCTTT
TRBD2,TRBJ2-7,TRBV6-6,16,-,CASSYPRGSGSTGTYF,TGTGCCAGCAGTTACCCGAGGGGTAGCGGGAGTACTGGCACGTACTTC
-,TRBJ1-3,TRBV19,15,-,CASSINRQAGNTIYF,TGTGCCAGTAGTATAAACAGACAGGCTGGAAACACCATATATTTT
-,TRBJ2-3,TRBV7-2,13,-,CASSLAPWEAQYF,TGTGCCAGCAGCTTAGCCCCCTGGGAGGCGCAGTATTTT
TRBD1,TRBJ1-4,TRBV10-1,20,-,CASSEPRRTGSSATNEKLFF,TGCGCCAGCAGTGAGCCTAGGAGGACAGGAAGCTCTGCAACTAATGAAAAACTGTTTTTT
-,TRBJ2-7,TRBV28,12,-,CASSPLLGEQYF,TGTGCCAGCAGTCCCCTTCTAGGCGAGCAGTACTTC
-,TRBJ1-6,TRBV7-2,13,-,CASSLKEISPLHF,TGTGCCAGCAGCTTAAAGGAGATTTCACCCCTCCACTTT
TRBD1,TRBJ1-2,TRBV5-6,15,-,CASSRTGTGGYGYTF,TGTGCCAGCAGCCGGACAGGGACCGGGGGCTATGGCTACACCTTC
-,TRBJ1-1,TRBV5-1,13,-,CASRWGDRTEAFF,TGCGCCAGCAGGTGGGGCGATCGAACTGAAGCTTTCTTT
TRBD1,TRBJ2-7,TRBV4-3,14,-,CASSHGQGLYEQYF,TGCGCCAGCAGCCATGGACAGGGGCTCTACGAGCAGTACTTC
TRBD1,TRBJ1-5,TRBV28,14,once,CASSLGQANQPQHF,TGTGCCAGCAGTTTAGGACAGGCTAATCAGCCCCAGCATTTT